This T cell receptor (beta chain) came from a study of PD-L1 blockade in urothelial cancer. Germline-derived CDR1 and CDR2 are SGHRS and YFSETQ. V lost 0 bases, J lost 0 bases, and 9 bases lay in between. This CDR3 contains 16 residues. The protocol was immunoSEQ multiplex PCR, while the TCRdb copy is restricted to in-frame clones and leaves out a portion. The data contain roughly 45,000 clones, more than 70% of them singletons. The time point denotes: pretreatment peripheral blood. Urothelial carcinoma in patients was locally advanced or metastatic. This chain uses TRBV5-1 with TRBJ1-4, with TRBD1 as a possible D gene (5 bases). The sequence was obtained from a man aged 60-69 years with urothelial cancer. The sample here was PBMCs, taken around atezolizumab (anti-PD-L1) treatment. This chain's CDR3 is CASSLGQLATNEKLFF. CDR3 in DNA: TGCGCCAGCAGCTTGGGACAGCTTGCAACTAATGAAAAACTGTTTTTT.